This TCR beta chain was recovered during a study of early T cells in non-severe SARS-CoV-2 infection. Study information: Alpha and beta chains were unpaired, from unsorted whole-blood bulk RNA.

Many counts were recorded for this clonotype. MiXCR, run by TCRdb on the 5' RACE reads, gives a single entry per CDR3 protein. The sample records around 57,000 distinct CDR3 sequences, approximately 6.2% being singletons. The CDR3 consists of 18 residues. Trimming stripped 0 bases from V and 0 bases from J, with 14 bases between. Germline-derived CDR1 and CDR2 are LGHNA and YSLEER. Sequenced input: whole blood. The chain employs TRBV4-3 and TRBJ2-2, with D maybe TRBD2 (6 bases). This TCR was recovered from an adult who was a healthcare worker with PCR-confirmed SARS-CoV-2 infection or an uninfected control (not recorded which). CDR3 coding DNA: TGCGCCAGCAGCCAAGATAGGGGTAGCGGAACGAACACCGGGGAGCTGTTTTTT. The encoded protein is CASSQDRGSGTNTGELFF.